Shown below are 15 T cell receptor beta chains from a single sample sequenced in a study of T cells in localized non-small cell lung cancer. TCRdb's copy holds only in-frame clones and misses some; the assay was immunoSEQ multiplex PCR. The sample lists roughly 1,700 clones; roughly a sixth were seen once. The source was normal lung tissue next to the tumor, collected before any cancer treatment. The receptors come from a man aged 40-75 years with stage II squamous cell lung carcinoma.

The V and J genes are TRBV6-8 and TRBJ1-2; D is possibly TRBD1 (5 bases). This CDR3 spans 14 amino acids. Per the germline V gene, CDR1 is MNHGY and CDR2 is SAAAGT. V was trimmed by 10 bases and J by 8 bases, leaving 23 bases between them. CDR3 bases: TGTGCCATCAGCGACCTGGGGGGAGGCGTAGGCTACACCTTC. It translates to CAISDLGGGVGYTF.

V usage is TRBV6-8 and J usage is TRBJ2-5, with D perhaps TRBD2 (5 bases). With 0 bases removed from V and 3 bases from J, the gap between germline ends came to 14 bases. Germline values: CDR1 MNHGY, CDR2 SAAAGT. The CDR3 loop spans 16 amino acids. DNA for the CDR3: TGTGCCAGCAGTTACTCGGGGATTGGGAGTGAAGAGACCCAGTACTTC. Amino acid sequence: CASSYSGIGSEETQYF.

The CDR3 sequence: CASSVRLNEQFF. DNA of the CDR3: TGTGCCAGCAGCGTACGACTTAATGAGCAGTTCTTC. V and J are TRBV9 and TRBJ2-1; no reliable D call. This CDR3 comprises 12 residues. Germline V CDR1 and CDR2: SGDLS, YYNGEE. The V end was cut by 1 base, the J end by 7 bases, with 6 bases between.

This chain connects TRBV19 to TRBJ1-5; 8 bases map to TRBD1. CDR1 and CDR2 from the germline V gene are LNHDA and SQIVND (reference sequence). The CDR3 totals 14 residues. After removal of 7 bases from V and 7 bases from J, the junction contained 9 bases not matched to a gene. CDR3 coding DNA: TGTGCCAGTACCGACAGGGGCTTAGGGCAGCCCCAGCATTTT. Protein sequence: CASTDRGLGQPQHF.

This clone has just a few counts. The V gene is TRBV28, the J gene TRBJ1-5; 11 bases map to TRBD1. The V gene's germline CDR1 is MDHEN and CDR2 SYDVKM. J was trimmed by 6 bases and V by 3 bases; bases with no gene match: 7. This CDR3 has 16 amino acids. As DNA, the CDR3 is TGTGCCAGCAGTTTTCGAGGGACAGGGGGGACTCAGCCCCAGCATTTT. This gives the protein CASSFRGTGGTQPQHF. The full variable domain, in which reference TRBV28 and TRBJ1-5 provide the parts outside the CDR3, is DVKVTQSSRYLVKRTGEKVFLECVQDMDHENMFWYRQDPGLGLRLIYFSYDVKMKEKGDIPEGYSVSREKKERFSLILESASTNQTSMYLCASSFRGTGGTQPQHFGDGTRLSIL.

This chain connects TRBV5-1 to TRBJ2-1; D possibly corresponds to TRBD2 (5 bases). This CDR3 comprises 15 residues. CDR1 and CDR2 from the germline V gene are SGHRS and YFSETQ. The ends were cut back, 3 bases at V and 9 bases at J, with 19 bases in the middle. The CDR3 DNA sequence: TGCGCCAGCAGCTCCGGAACTGGGATCGAGGGTGAGCAGTTCTTC. It translates to CASSSGTGIEGEQFF.

This clone was found a few times. The genes are TRBV4-1 and TRBJ1-1; D gene unclear. V dropped 1 base and J dropped 1 base, with 7 bases sitting between them. This CDR3 is 14 amino acids long. Germline-derived CDR1 and CDR2 are MGHRA and YSYEKL. The CDR3 protein is CASSQGRPNTEAFF. CDR3 DNA: TGCGCCAGCAGCCAAGGCAGGCCGAACACTGAAGCTTTCTTT.

In its sample, this clone is medium-sized. The CDR3 loop reads CASSLQFDRVNEQFF. The CDR3 nucleotides read TGTGCCAGCAGTCTTCAATTCGACAGGGTCAATGAGCAGTTCTTC. The genes are TRBV6-8 and TRBJ2-1; 7 bases map to TRBD1. The CDR3 is 15 residues long. Losses at the gene ends were 5 bases for V and 6 bases for J; bases not matched to a gene: 10. Looked up from germline, CDR1 is MNHGY and CDR2 is SAAAGT.

This clone is large. V gene TRBV9 combines with J gene TRBJ2-1; 11 positions agree with TRBD2. Per germline, CDR1 SGDLS and CDR2 YYNGEE. V dropped 5 bases and J dropped 9; count of bases not matched to a gene: 13. The CDR3 contains 16 residues. Here the CDR3 reads CASSVSTSGSSGEQFF. CDR3 coding DNA: TGTGCCAGCAGTGTCAGCACTAGCGGGAGTTCGGGTGAGCAGTTCTTC.

Judged by abundance, this clone is large. This chain uses TRBV29-1 with TRBJ1-1, with 7 bases that match TRBD1. The CDR3 runs to 12 residues. The V segment lost 4 bases and the J segment 6 bases; nucleotides outside the gene matches: 5. The V gene's germline CDR1 is SQVTM and CDR2 ANQGSEA. CDR3 DNA: TGCAGCGTTGTACAGGGGACCCCTGAAGCTTTCTTT. The encoded protein is CSVVQGTPEAFF.

The V gene is TRBV15, the J gene TRBJ2-7; weak D call: TRBD1 (6 bases). The CDR3 totals 15 residues. Germline CDR1 LNHNV, CDR2 YYDKDF (reference sequence). V lost 6 bases, J lost 3 bases, and 18 bases lay in between. The CDR3 DNA is TGTGCCACCAGATCAGGGGCTGGTCCCCTCTACGAGCAGTACTTC. Residues: CATRSGAGPLYEQYF.

In this sample, this clone turned up a few times. The V gene is TRBV11-3, the J gene TRBJ1-2; D perhaps matches TRBD1 (6 bases). Germline CDR1 SGHNT, CDR2 YENEEA. V was pared by 2 bases and J by 3 bases, with 13 bases between. The CDR3 contains 15 residues. The CDR3 region has the DNA TGTGCCAGCAGCTTAACAGGGACTGCCTACTATGGCTACACCTTC. Amino acids: CASSLTGTAYYGYTF.

V gene TRBV11-3 combines with J gene TRBJ1-5, with a tentative D call TRBD1 (6 bases). This CDR3 has 17 residues. Germline V gene sequence: CDR1 SGHNT, CDR2 YENEEA. The V gene lost 5 bases and the J gene lost 0 bases, with 17 bases spanning the gap. The CDR3 coding sequence is TGTGCCAGCAGCCCCGCGGGGGCCTCCGATAGCAATCAGCCCCAGCATTTT. Translating it yields CASSPAGASDSNQPQHF.

The chain has TRBV5-1 and TRBJ1-4, with TRBD1 matching over 9 bases. Germline values: CDR1 SGHRS, CDR2 YFSETQ. This CDR3 comprises 15 residues. After removal of 0 bases from V and 5 bases from J, the junction contained 2 bases not matched to a gene. CDR3 nucleotide sequence: TGCGCCAGCAGCTTGGGCGGGACAGGGAATGAAAAACTGTTTTTT. It translates to CASSLGGTGNEKLFF.

In this sample, this clone is medium-sized. V usage is TRBV9 and J usage is TRBJ1-1; D might be TRBD1 (6 bases). CDR3 length equals 15 residues. Germline CDR1 is SGDLS and CDR2 is YYNGEE. V lost 4 bases to trimming and J lost 11 bases, with 24 bases between them. The CDR3: CASSPSWDTSLKAFF. As DNA, the CDR3 is TGTGCCAGCAGCCCGAGCTGGGACACCTCCCTGAAGGCTTTCTTT. Filled out from reference TRBV9 and TRBJ1-1, the complete variable domain reads DSGVTQTPKHLITATGQRVTLRCSPRSGDLSVYWYQQSLDQGLQFLIQYYNGEERAKGNILERFSAQQFPDLHSELNLSSLELGDSALYFCASSPSWDTSLKAFFGQGTRLTVV.